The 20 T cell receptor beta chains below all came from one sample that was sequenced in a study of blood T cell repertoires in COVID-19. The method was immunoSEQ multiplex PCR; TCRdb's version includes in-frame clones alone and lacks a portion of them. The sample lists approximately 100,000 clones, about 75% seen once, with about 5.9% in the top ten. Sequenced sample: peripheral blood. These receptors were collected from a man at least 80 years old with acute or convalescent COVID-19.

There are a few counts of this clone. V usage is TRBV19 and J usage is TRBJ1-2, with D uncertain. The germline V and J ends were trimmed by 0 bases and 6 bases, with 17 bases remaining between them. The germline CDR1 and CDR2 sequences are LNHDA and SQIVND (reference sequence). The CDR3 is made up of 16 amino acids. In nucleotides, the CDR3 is TGTGCCAGTAGTATAGACGGCCCTCACGGAGCGGATGGCTACACCTTC. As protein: CASSIDGPHGADGYTF.

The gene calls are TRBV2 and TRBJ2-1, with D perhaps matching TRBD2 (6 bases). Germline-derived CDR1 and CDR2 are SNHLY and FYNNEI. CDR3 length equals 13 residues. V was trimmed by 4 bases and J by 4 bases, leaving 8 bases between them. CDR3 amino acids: CASSATRYNEQFF. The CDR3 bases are TGTGCCAGCAGTGCGACTAGGTACAATGAGCAGTTCTTC.

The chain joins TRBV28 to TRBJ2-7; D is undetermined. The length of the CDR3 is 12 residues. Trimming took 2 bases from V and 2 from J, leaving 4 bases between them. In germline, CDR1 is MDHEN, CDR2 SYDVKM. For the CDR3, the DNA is TGTGCCAGCAGTTTAGCGCCCTACGAGCAGTACTTC. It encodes CASSLAPYEQYF. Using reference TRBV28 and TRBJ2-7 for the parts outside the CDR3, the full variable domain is DVKVTQSSRYLVKRTGEKVFLECVQDMDHENMFWYRQDPGLGLRLIYFSYDVKMKEKGDIPEGYSVSREKKERFSLILESASTNQTSMYLCASSLAPYEQYFGPGTRLTVT.

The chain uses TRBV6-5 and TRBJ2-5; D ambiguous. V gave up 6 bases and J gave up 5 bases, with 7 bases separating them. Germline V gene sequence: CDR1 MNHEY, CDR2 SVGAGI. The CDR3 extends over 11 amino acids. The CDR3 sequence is CASSHRETQYF. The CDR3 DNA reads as TGTGCCAGCAGCCATCGGGAGACCCAGTACTTC.

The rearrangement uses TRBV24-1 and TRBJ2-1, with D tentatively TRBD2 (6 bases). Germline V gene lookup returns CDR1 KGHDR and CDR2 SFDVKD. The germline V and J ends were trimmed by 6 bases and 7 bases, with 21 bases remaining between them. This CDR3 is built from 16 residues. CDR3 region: CATSNEGGNLLNEQFF. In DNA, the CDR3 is TGTGCCACCAGTAATGAGGGCGGGAACTTACTAAATGAGCAGTTCTTC.

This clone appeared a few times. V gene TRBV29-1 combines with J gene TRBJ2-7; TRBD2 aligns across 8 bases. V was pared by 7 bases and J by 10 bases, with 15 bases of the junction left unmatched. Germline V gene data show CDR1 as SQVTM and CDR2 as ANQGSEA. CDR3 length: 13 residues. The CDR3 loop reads CSAELSGGTFQYF. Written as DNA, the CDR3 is TGCAGCGCAGAATTAAGCGGGGGAACTTTTCAGTACTTC.

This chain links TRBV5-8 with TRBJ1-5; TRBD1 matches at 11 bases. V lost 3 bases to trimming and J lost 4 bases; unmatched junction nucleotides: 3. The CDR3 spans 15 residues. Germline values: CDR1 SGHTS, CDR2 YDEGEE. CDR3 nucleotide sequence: TGTGCCAGCAGCTCCCGGGACAGGGGGAATCAGCCCCAGCATTTT. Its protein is CASSSRDRGNQPQHF.

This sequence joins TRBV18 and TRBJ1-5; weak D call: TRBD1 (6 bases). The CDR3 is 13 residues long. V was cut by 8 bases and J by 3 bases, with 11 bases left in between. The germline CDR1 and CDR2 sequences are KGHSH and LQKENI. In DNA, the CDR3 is TGTGCCAGCCGACAGGATATCAATCAGCCCCAGCATTTT. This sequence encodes CASRQDINQPQHF.

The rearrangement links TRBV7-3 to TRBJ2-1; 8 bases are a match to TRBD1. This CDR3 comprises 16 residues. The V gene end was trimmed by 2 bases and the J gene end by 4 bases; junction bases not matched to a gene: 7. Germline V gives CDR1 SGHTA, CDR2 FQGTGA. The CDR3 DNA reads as TGTGCCAGCAGCTTAGTAATAACAGGGGGGTACAATGAGCAGTTCTTC. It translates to CASSLVITGGYNEQFF.

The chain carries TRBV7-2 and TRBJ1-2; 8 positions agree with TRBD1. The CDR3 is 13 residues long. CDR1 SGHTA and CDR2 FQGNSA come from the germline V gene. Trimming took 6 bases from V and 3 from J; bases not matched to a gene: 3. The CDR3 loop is CASSPQGDYGYTF. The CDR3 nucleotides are TGTGCCAGCAGTCCACAGGGGGACTATGGCTACACCTTC.

The CDR3 DNA reads TGTGCCAGCAGTTCGGGGGGTACAGATACGCAGTATTTT. This gives the protein CASSSGGTDTQYF. This chain uses TRBV6-5 with TRBJ2-3; 7 nucleotides align to TRBD2. Germline V lookup: CDR1 MNHEY, CDR2 SVGAGI. V lost 4 bases and J lost 3; bases outside the gene matches: 1. The CDR3 sequence is 13 residues long.

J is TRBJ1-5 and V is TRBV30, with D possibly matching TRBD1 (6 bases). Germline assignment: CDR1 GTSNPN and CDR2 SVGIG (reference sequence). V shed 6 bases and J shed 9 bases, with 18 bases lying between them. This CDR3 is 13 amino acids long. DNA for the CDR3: TGTGCCTGCCAGGGGAGGGGCCAGGGGCCCCAGCATTTT. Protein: CACQGRGQGPQHF.

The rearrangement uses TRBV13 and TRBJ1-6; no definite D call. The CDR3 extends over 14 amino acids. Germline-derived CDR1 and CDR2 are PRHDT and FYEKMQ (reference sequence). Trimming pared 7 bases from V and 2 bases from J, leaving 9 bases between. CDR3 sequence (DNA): TGTGCCAGCACCCAGAGGACCTATAATTCACCCCTCCACTTT. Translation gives CASTQRTYNSPLHF.

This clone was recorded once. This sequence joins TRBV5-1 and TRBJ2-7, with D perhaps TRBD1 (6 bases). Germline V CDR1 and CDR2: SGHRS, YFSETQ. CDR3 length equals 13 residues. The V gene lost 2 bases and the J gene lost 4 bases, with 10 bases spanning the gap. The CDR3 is CASSLLQGYEQYF. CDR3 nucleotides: TGCGCCAGCAGCTTACTACAGGGATACGAGCAGTACTTC.

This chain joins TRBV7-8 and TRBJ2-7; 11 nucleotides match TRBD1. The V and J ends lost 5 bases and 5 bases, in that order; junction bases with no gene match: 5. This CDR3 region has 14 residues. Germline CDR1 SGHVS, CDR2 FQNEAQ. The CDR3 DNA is TGTGCCAGCAGCCTCCGGGACAGGGGGAACGAGCAGTACTTC. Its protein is CASSLRDRGNEQYF.

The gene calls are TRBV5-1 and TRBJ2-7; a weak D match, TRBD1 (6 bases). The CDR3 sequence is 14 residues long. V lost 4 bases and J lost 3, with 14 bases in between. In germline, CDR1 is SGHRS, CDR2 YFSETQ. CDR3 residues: CASSIGTLDYEQYF. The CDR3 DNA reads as TGCGCCAGCAGCATAGGGACACTCGACTACGAGCAGTACTTC.

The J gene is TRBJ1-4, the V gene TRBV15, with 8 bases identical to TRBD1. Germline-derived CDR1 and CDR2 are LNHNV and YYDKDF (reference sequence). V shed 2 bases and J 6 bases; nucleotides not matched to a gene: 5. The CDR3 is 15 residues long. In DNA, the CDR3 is TGTGCCACCAGCAGATCTACAGGGGGGTATGAAAAACTGTTTTTT. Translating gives CATSRSTGGYEKLFF.

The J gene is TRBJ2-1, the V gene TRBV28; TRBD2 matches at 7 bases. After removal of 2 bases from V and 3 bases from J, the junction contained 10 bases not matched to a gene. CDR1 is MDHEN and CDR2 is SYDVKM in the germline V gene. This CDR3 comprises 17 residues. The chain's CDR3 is CASSLLTPSGVYNEQFF. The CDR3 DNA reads TGTGCCAGCAGTTTACTAACTCCTAGCGGAGTCTACAATGAGCAGTTCTTC.

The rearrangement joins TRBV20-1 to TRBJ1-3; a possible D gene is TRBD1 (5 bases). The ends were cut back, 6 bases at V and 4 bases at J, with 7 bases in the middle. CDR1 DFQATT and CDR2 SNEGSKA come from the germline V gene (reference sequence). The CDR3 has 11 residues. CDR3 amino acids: CSAGRGNTIYF. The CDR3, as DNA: TGCAGTGCGGGGCGAGGAAACACCATATATTTT.

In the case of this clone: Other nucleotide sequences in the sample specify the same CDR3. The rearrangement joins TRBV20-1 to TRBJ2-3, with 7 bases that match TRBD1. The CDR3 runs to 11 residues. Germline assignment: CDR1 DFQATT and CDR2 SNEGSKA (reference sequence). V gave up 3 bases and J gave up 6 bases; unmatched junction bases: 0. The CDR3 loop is CSASRGDTQYF. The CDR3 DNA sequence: TGCAGTGCTAGCAGGGGGGATACGCAGTATTTT.